Detailed here is one TCR beta chain. Its specificity is not known. The CDR3 covers 15 residues. CDR1 is MNHEY and CDR2 is SVGEGT in the germline V gene. V was pared by 4 bases and J by 0 bases, with 10 bases between. Prepared TCR beta cDNA libraries contained unique molecular identifiers. About 500,000 cDNA molecules were obtained per 1 to 10 million input T cells. TCRdb called the PCR reads again in MiXCR, with one record for every CDR3 protein. The table has around 440,000 distinct CDR3 sequences, roughly 46% seen once. The data derive from a study of post-analysis software for immune sequencing data. Study conclusions and caveats: With TRBV5-6, TRBV5-1 and TRBV20-1 included, five TRBV segments were more frequent in patients than in controls.

Sequences were obtained from blood. The receptor comes from a girl aged 10 to 17 with multiple sclerosis. The rearrangement links TRBV6-2 or TRBV6-3 to TRBJ2-4, with D maybe TRBD2 (6 bases). The CDR3 nucleotides are TGTGCCAGCAGTTCTGGCGGGATAGCCAAAAACATTCAGTACTTC. Protein sequence: CASSSGGIAKNIQYF.